The subject of this entry is one T cell receptor (beta chain). As yet, its antigen is unknown. The source of the sample is a study of cytomegalovirus exposure and HLA in healthy donors. Findings and limits, study-wide: Roughly uniform sequencing depth across donors was assumed, possibly incorrectly.

Primers: 60 Vbeta forward and 13 Jbeta reverse. The table came from immunoSEQ multiplex PCR; TCRdb's copy has only in-frame clones and leaves some out. This sample carries around 40,000 clones, roughly 64% of them seen once, and the ten largest clones take 15% to 20%. Trimming stripped 1 base from V and 2 bases from J, with 12 bases between. CDR1 is SGHTA and CDR2 is FQGNSA in the germline V gene. The CDR3 is 15 residues long. The sequenced sample consisted of PBMCs. The V call is TRBV7-2, the J call TRBJ2-7; D possibly corresponds to TRBD2 (6 bases). The clonotype originates from a man between 50 and 59 years old in good health and CMV-seropositive. CDR3 sequence (DNA): TGTGCCAGCAGCTTAGTGGGGGGAAAAACCTACGAGCAGTACTTC. Translating it yields CASSLVGGKTYEQYF.